The clone carrying this TCR beta chain was seen a few times. Its antigen is unknown. Germline lookup yields CDR1 SGHTA and CDR2 FQGNSA. V was clipped by 5 bases and J by 0 bases, with 10 bases between them. The CDR3 contains 15 residues. Via MiXCR, TCRdb re-called the 5' RACE reads, giving one row per CDR3 protein. The sample consists of over 200,000 distinct CDR3 sequences, more than 6.5% of them appearing once. The sample belongs to a study of T cells after yellow fever vaccination. Study summary: The SMART-Seq v4 Ultra Low Input method served to prepare the low-cell-number fractions.

Findings and limits, study-wide: In FACS-sorted repertoires, abundant clonotypes from the bulk population could appear as contaminants. Some clonotypes were seen in both the CD4 and the CD8 compartments. These made up a small share and likely arose from convergent recombination.

V is TRBV7-2 and J is TRBJ2-2; D is uncertain. This clonotype originated in a man under 40 who received the YFV17D yellow fever vaccine. The sequencing here drew on CD4+ T cells sorted from PBMCs, taken on the day of the yellow fever booster vaccination. The CDR3 protein is CASSPGPSNTGELFF. The DNA for the CDR3 is TGTGCCAGCAGCCCAGGACCGTCGAACACCGGGGAGCTGTTTTTT.